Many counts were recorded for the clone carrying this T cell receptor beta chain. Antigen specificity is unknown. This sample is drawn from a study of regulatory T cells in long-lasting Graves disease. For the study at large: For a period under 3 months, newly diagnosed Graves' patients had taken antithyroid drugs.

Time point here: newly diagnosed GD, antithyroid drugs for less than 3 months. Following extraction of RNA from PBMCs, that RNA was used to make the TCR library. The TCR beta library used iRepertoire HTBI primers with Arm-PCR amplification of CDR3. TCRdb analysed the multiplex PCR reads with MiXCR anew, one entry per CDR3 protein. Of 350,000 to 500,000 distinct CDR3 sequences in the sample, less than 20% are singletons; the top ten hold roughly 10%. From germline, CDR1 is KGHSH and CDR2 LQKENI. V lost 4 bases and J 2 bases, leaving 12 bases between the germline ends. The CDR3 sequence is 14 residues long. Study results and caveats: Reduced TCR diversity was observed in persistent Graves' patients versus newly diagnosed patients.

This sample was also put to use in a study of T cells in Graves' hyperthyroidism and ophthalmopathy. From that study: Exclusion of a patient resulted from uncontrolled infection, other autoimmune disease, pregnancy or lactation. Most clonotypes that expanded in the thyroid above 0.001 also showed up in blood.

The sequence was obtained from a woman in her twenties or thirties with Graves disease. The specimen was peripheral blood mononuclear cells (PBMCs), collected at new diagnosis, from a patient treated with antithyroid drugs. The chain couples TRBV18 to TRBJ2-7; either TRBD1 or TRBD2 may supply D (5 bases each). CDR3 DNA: TGTGCCAGCTCACACCGGGACGTCCCCTACGAGCAGTACTTC. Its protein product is CASSHRDVPYEQYF.